This TCR beta chain was captured in a study of blood T cell repertoires in COVID-19. The overall study: The United States, Italy and Spain supplied acute and convalescent COVID-19 samples.

V was trimmed by 4 bases and J by 0 bases, leaving 15 bases between them. The CDR3 length is 16 residues. Germline V gene data show CDR1 as MGHRA and CDR2 as YSYEKL. Libraries were prepared by immunoSEQ multiplex PCR; TCRdb keeps only in-frame clonotypes and omits some of them. This sample carries approximately 150,000 clones, roughly 80% of them seen once, and the ten largest clones take approximately 15%. The V call is TRBV4-1, the J call TRBJ1-1; D possibly corresponds to TRBD1 (6 bases). The specimen sequenced was peripheral blood. This receptor was taken from a man aged 45-65 years with acute or convalescent COVID-19. The CDR3 region has the DNA TGCGCCAGCAGCCGGGCCCCAGGGGCGATGAACACTGAAGCTTTCTTT. As protein: CASSRAPGAMNTEAFF.